The 4 T cell receptor beta chains presented below share a single source sample, sequenced in a study of response to subunit inactivated influenza vaccine. Via MiXCR, TCRdb re-called the RT-PCR reads, giving one row per CDR3 protein. Of about 500,000 distinct CDR3 sequences listed, 15% to 20% are singletons. The sequencing here drew on CD4+ T cells sorted from PBMCs, taken less than 30 months after vaccination. The receptors shown here come from a man between 50 and 75 years old who received an inactivated influenza vaccine.

V gene TRBV7-8 combines with J gene TRBJ2-7; D gene ambiguous. Trimming stripped 5 bases from V and 3 bases from J, with 11 bases between. This CDR3 spans 13 amino acids. Germline V gene sequence: CDR1 SGHVS, CDR2 FQNEAQ. CDR3 protein: CASSRTPLYEQYF. In DNA form, the CDR3 reads TGTGCCAGCAGCAGGACGCCCCTCTACGAGCAGTACTTC.

In its sample, this clonotype was seen many times. The CDR3 sequence is CASSLFSGSYEQYF. CDR3 nucleotides: TGCGCCAGCAGCTTGTTTAGCGGGAGCTACGAGCAGTACTTC. The chain is built from TRBV5-1 and TRBJ2-7, with 9 bases identical to TRBD2. The J segment lost 3 bases and the V segment lost 1 base, leaving 2 bases of the junction unmatched. CDR1 and CDR2 from the germline V gene are SGHRS and YFSETQ. The CDR3 is made up of 14 amino acids.

The rearrangement links TRBV7-2 to TRBJ2-1; D might be TRBD2 (6 bases). The CDR3 consists of 15 residues. The germline gives CDR1 SGHTA, CDR2 FQGNSA. V was shortened by 5 bases and J by 4 bases, with 15 bases between the two germline ends. CDR3 in amino acids: CASSPGGVRYNEQFF. As DNA, the CDR3 is TGTGCCAGCAGCCCCGGGGGAGTTCGTTACAATGAGCAGTTCTTC.

The rearrangement links TRBV12-3 or TRBV12-4 to TRBJ1-2, with 8 bases fitting TRBD1. V lost 5 bases to trimming and J lost 5 bases; unmatched junction nucleotides: 13. The CDR3 covers 16 residues. CDR3 DNA: TGTGCCAGCAGTAAGGGAGCAGGGGGCGGGTTATATGGCTACACCTTC. This sequence encodes CASSKGAGGGLYGYTF.